This T cell receptor (beta chain) was sequenced during a study of T cell responses to AZD1222 COVID-19 vaccine (dated by TCRdb to 2020 to 2022). In the study overall: AZD1222 recipients given second doses at about 4 weeks or at about 12 weeks were pooled, since spike-specific TCR depth and breadth were not found to differ between the two schedules. TCR sequencing was performed for more than 230 trial participants, of whom around 200 were given two doses of AZD1222 and some 26 were given two doses of MenACWY control vaccine. Trial participants were enrolled by age into subgroups of 18-55, 56-69 and 70-plus years, and 148, 28 and 57 TCR-sequenced participants, respectively, were included in these subgroups.

A remark on this clone: Its specific antigen is unknown. Base quality data are lacking; no much larger clone is found one base away.

The CDR3 regions of human TCRbeta chains were subjected to immunosequencing. Processing in the source paper ran as follows. TCRs in the repertoires were matched against a reference library of SARS-CoV-2-specific TCRs that had been generated with the MIRA antigen-specificity platform. Breadth was defined as the fraction of unique TCRs that were SARS-CoV-2-associated, and depth was defined as the fraction of total T cells that were SARS-CoV-2-associated. Each spike-specific TCR was assigned to its reactive spike region and to a CD4 or CD8 class using the MIRA data. Log10-transformed breadth and depth values were compared by one-way ANOVA with Sidak's multiple comparisons tests. In its TCRdb copy, this immuneACCESS table keeps in-frame sequences only and misses some clones. Where compared with another copy, unresolved V genes explain less than half of these, and the others have no known cause. Clone size and the V and J calls come from that table; the DNA yielded D and trimming. This sample holds about 92,000 clones; approximately 90% were observed only once. The ten most abundant clones make up about 24% of the sample.

General findings and caveats noted by the study authors: Reportedly, close to half of the unique spike-specific TCRs recognized epitopes lying outside the regions that are mutated in the B.1.351 and B.1.1.7 variants. Because no day 14 peak-response samples were available, repertoires were characterized only after the peak T cell response. The 56-69-year group was small, and its depth increase did not reach significance, likely because of low power. Conclusions about previously exposed vaccinees are limited because only a handful of AZD1222 recipients were SARS-CoV-2 seropositive at baseline. Spike-specific TCR breadth and depth rose significantly after two AZD1222 doses compared with day 0 and with MenACWY recipients. Participants were mostly white British and included more females than males, and it was suggested by the authors that clonal diversity may have been underestimated. Vaccine-associated CD4 TCRs spanned the whole spike protein, with dominant responses in regions 160-218 and 743-854.

V lost 5 bases and J lost 0 bases; the stretch between them is 19 bases long. The CDR3 goes from the cysteine to the phenylalanine over 18 residues. Only the CDR3 DNA is retained, 54 bases long and in frame from the first base. The germline V gene (reference sequence) yields MNHEY for CDR1 and SMNVEV for CDR2. Explained via the paper, the time point label denotes: baseline before first vaccination. Vaccinee samples came from UK trials COV001 and COV002, including a single-blind randomized controlled phase 2/3 trial of AZD1222 (ChAdOx1 nCoV-19) in healthy adults. Trial participant PBMC samples were collected at day 0 and day 28 after the second dose for TCRbeta chain sequencing.

The sequence was collected from an adult in good health. Recombination connected TRBV27 to TRBJ2-2; there is no confident call for the D gene. The material sequenced was peripheral blood, taken on day 0 of AZD1222 vaccination. Here is the DNA: TGTGCCAGCAGTCCGTGTCCCTTTGAGACAACGAACACCGGGGAGCTGTTTTTT. Translated, this is CASSPCPFETTNTGELFF.